The 3 T cell receptor beta chains below were found in one sample sequenced in a study of OX40 agonist ivuxolimab in advanced cancers. Method: immunoSEQ multiplex PCR; TCRdb's copy keeps in-frame clones and lacks some. The table includes 70,000 to 75,000 clones, 84% detected once. The sample was CD4+ or CD8+ T cells sorted from blood, taken in a trial of the OX40 agonist ivuxolimab. The receptor set was obtained from an adult with an advanced solid tumor such as melanoma, head and neck, liver or kidney cancer.

The chain carries TRBV7-2 and TRBJ1-1, with TRBD1 identical over 10 bases. Germline V CDR1 and CDR2: SGHTA, FQGNSA. After removal of 7 bases from V and 5 bases from J, the junction contained 4 bases not matched to a gene. This CDR3 comprises 13 residues. CDR3 nucleotides: TGTGCCAGCACCATGGACAGGGGGACTGAAGCTTTCTTT. It is translated as CASTMDRGTEAFF.

The chain couples TRBV5-1 to TRBJ1-6; D is ambiguous. The CDR3 runs 14 residues. Trimming took 1 base from V and 7 from J, leaving 9 bases between them. The germline V gene encodes CDR1 SGHRS and CDR2 YFSETQ. The CDR3 bases are TGCGCCAGCAGCTTGATTACCGAAAATTCACCCCTCCACTTT. Amino acid sequence: CASSLITENSPLHF.

The rearrangement joins TRBV7-9 to TRBJ1-2, with a tentative D call TRBD1 (5 bases). The CDR3 is 15 residues long. Germline V gives CDR1 SEHNR, CDR2 FQNEAQ (reference sequence). The V end lost 2 bases, the J end lost 2 bases, and 12 bases lay between the germline ends. The CDR3 DNA is TGTGCCAGCAGCTTATCGAGTGGGGCAAACTATGGCTACACCTTC. Translating it yields CASSLSSGANYGYTF.